This T cell receptor beta chain was sequenced in a study of CD8 T cells in Susac syndrome. Study as a whole: When blood was collected, patients with Susac syndrome were therapy-naive, were taking corticosteroids, or were receiving intravenous immunoglobulin alone.

The RNA input was roughly 0.45 to 1 ug, and it was reverse transcribed with random hexamers. In TCRdb, the immunoSEQ multiplex PCR reads were re-called with MiXCR into one record per CDR3 protein. This sample has 85,000 to 95,000 distinct CDR3 sequences, with around 94% found just once. Negative isolation was applied to CD8+ and CD4+ T cells, and FACS enrichment was applied to TEMRA cells. For this clonotype: Its antigen is unidentified.

Study results and limitations: Clonal expansion was missing from Susac syndrome CD4+ T cell repertoires. It was acknowledged by the study that relatively few individuals were included in its TCR sequencing and HLA analysis.

The length of the CDR3 is 15 residues. Germline values: CDR1 SNHLY, CDR2 FYNNEI. Trimming removed 6 bases at V and 0 bases at J, with 15 bases between. Sequencing input: CD4+ T cells from PBMCs. This sequence originates from a human donor with Susac syndrome. The chain uses TRBV2 and TRBJ2-7; the D gene could be TRBD1 or TRBD2 (6 bases each). The CDR3 region is CASRGGGLSSYEQYF. The CDR3 nucleotides are TGTGCCAGCAGGGGGGGCGGGTTGAGCTCCTACGAGCAGTACTTC.